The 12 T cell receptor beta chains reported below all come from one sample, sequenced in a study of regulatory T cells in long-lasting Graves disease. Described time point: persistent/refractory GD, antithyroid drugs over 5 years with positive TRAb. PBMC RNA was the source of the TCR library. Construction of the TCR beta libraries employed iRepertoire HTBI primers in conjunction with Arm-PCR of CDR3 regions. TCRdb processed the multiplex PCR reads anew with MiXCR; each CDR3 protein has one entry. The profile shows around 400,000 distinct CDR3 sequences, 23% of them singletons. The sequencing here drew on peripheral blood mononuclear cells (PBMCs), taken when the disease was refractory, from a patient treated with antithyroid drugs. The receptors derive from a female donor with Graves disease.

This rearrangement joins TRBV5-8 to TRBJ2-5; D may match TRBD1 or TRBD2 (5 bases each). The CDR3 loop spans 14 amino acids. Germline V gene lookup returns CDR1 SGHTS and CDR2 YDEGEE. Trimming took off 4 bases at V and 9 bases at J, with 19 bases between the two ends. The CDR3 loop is CASSPPGRVGAQYF. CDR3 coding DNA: TGTGCCAGCAGCCCCCCCGGGCGGGTAGGGGCCCAGTACTTC. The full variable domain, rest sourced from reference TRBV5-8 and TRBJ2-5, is EAGVTQSPTHLIKTRGQQATLRCSPISGHTSVYWYQQALGLGLQFLLWYDEGEERNRGNFPPRFSGRQFPNYSSELNVNALELEDSALYLCASSPPGRVGAQYFGPGTRLLVL.

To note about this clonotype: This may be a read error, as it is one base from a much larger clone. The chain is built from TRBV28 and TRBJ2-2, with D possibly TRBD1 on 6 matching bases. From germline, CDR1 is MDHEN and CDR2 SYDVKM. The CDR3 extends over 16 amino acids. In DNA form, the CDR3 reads TGTGCCAGCAATAACAAACAGGGATTTGGCACCGGGGAGCCGTTTTTT. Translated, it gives CASNNKQGFGTGEPFF.

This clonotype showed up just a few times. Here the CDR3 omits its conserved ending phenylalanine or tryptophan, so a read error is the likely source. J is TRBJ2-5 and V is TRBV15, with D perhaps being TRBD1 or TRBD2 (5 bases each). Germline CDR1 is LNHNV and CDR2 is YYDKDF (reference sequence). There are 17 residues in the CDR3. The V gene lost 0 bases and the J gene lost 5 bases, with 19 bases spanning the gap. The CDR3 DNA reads TGTGCCACCAGCAGAGATGGGGGAGTAGGGCCCGGCGAGACCCAGTACTCC. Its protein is CATSRDGGVGPGETQYS.

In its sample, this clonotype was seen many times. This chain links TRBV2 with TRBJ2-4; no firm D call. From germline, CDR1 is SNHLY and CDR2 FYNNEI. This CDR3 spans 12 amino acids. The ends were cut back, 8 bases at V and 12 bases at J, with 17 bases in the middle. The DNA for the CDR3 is TGTGCCAGCTGGTCGCAGCCTTTTCATCAGTACTTC. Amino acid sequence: CASWSQPFHQYF.

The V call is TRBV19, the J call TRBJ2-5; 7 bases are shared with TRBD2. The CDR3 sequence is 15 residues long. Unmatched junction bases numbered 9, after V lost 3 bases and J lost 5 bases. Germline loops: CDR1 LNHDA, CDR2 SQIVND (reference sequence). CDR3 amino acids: CASSISGRSFETQYF. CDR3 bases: TGTGCCAGTAGTATTTCCGGGAGGTCATTCGAGACCCAGTACTTC.

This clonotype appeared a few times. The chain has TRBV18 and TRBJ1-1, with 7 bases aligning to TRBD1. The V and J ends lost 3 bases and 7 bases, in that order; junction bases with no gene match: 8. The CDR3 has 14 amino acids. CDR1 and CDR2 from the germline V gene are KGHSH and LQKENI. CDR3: CASSPGQGVIEAFF. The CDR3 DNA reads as TGTGCCAGCTCACCGGGGCAGGGGGTGATTGAAGCTTTCTTT.

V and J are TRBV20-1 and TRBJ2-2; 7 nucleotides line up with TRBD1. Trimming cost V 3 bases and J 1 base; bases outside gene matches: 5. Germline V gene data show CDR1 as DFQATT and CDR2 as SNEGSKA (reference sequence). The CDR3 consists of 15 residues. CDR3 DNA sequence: TGCAGTGCTAGGAAAGGGGGCCGGAACACCGGGGAGCTGTTTTTT. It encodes CSARKGGRNTGELFF.

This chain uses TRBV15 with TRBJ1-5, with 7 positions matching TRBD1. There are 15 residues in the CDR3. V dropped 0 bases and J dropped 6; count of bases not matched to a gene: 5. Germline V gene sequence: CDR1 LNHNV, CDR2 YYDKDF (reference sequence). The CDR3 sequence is CATSRDKGAGQPQHF. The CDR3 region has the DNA TGTGCCACCAGCAGAGATAAGGGGGCTGGTCAGCCCCAGCATTTT. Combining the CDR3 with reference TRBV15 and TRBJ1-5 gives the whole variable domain DAMVIQNPRYQVTQFGKPVTLSCSQTLNHNVMYWYQQKSSQAPKLLFHYYDKDFNNEADTPDNFQSRRPNTSFCFLDIRSPGLGDTAMYLCATSRDKGAGQPQHFGDGTRLSIL.

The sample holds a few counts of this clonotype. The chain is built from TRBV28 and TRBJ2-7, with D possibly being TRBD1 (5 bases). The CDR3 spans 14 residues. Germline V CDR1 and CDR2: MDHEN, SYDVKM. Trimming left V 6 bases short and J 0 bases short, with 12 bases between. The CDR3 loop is CASRRTPASYEQYF. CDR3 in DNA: TGTGCCAGCAGACGGACACCCGCCTCCTACGAGCAGTACTTC.

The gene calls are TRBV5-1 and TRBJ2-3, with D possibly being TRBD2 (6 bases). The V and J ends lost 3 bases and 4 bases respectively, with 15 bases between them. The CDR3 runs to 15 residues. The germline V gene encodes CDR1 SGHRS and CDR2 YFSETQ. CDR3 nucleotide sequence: TGCGCCAGCAGCTACATTGCGGGAAACGCAGATACGCAGTATTTT. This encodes CASSYIAGNADTQYF.

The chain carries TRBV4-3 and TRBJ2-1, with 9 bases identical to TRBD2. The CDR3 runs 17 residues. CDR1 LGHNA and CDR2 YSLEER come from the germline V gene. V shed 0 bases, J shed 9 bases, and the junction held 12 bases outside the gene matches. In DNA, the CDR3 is TGCGCCAGCAGCCAAGATGTGGCTAGCGGGAACAGGGGTGAGCAGTTCTTC. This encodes CASSQDVASGNRGEQFF.

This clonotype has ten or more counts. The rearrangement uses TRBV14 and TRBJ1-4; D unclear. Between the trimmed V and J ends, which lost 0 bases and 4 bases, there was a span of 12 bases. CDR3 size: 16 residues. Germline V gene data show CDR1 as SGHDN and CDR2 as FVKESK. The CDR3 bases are TGTGCCAGCAGCCAAGATTCCACAGTATTTAATGAAAAACTGTTTTTT. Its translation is CASSQDSTVFNEKLFF.